The clone carrying this T cell receptor beta chain was picked up one time. TCRdb re-called the RT-PCR reads through MiXCR, storing one row per CDR3 protein. The sample has about 23,000 distinct CDR3 sequences; 77% are singletons. The data are from a study of yellow fever vaccine responses in identical twins. The junction had 5 bases not matched to a gene; V was cut back by 1 base and J by 4 bases. The CDR3 contains 15 residues. Germline-derived CDR1 and CDR2 are KGHSH and LQKENI. This sequence originates from a woman younger than 35 who received the yellow fever vaccine. Here the sequenced sample was T cells from blood (PBMCs), unsorted or a sorted subset (not recorded which), taken before or after yellow fever vaccination (not recorded which). This rearrangement joins TRBV18 to TRBJ1-1; 8 bases are a match to TRBD1. The CDR3 nucleotides read TGTGCCAGCTCACCACGGACAGGGTCAATCACTGAAGCTTTCTTT. Encoded protein: CASSPRTGSITEAFF.